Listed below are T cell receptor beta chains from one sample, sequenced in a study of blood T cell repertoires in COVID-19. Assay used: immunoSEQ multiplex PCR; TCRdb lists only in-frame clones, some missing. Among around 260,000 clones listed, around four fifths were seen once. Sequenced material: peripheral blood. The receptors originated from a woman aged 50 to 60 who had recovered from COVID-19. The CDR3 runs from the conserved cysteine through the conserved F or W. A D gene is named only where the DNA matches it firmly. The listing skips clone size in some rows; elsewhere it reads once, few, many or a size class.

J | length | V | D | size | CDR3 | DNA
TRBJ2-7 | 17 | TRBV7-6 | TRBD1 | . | CASSLGLLRDSSYEQYF | TGTGCCAGCAGCTTAGGCCTACTGAGGGACAGCTCCTACGAGCAGTACTTC
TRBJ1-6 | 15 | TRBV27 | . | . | CASGEGTPGNSPLHF | TGTGCCAGCGGAGAAGGGACTCCAGGTAATTCACCCCTCCACTTT
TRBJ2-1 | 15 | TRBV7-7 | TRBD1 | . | CASSLTGSSYNEQFF | TGTGCCAGCAGCTTGACAGGGAGTTCCTACAATGAGCAGTTCTTC
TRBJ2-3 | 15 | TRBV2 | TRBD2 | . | CASLRELAGADTQYF | TGTGCCAGCCTCAGGGAACTAGCGGGGGCAGATACGCAGTATTTT
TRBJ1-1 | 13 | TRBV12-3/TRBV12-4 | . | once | CASSSTGSTEAFF | TGTGCCAGCAGCAGCACCGGGAGCACTGAAGCTTTCTTT
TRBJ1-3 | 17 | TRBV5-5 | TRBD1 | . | CASSLAMSTGAGNTIYF | TGTGCCAGCAGCTTGGCGATGTCGACAGGGGCTGGAAACACCATATATTTT
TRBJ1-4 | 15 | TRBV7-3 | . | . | CASSPTPRPDGKLFF | TGTGCCAGCAGCCCGACACCTCGTCCGGATGGAAAACTGTTTTTT
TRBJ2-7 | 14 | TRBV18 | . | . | CASSPFRLSYEQYF | TGTGCCAGCTCACCTTTCAGGCTCTCCTACGAGCAGTACTTC
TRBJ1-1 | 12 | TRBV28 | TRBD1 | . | CASRTDRVSAFF | TGTGCCAGCAGGACCGACAGGGTTTCAGCTTTCTTT
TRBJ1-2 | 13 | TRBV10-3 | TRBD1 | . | CAIEQGGSYGYTF | TGTGCCATCGAACAGGGGGGATCATATGGCTACACCTTC
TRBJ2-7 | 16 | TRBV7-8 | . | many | CASSPRLGTSAYEQYF | TGTGCCAGCAGCCCTCGCTTGGGGACATCTGCCTACGAGCAGTACTTC
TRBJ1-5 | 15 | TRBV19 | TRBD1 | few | CASSRQGRRNQPQHF | TGTGCCAGTAGTAGACAGGGACGTCGCAATCAGCCCCAGCATTTT
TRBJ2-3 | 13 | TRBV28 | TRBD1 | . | CASRRQGMDTQYF | TGTGCCAGCAGAAGACAGGGGATGGATACGCAGTATTTT
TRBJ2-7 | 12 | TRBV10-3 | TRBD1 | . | CAISFGQGGKYF | TGTGCCATCAGTTTTGGACAGGGAGGAAAGTACTTC
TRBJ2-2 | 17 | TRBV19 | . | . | CASSIRRREGGTGELFF | TGTGCCAGTAGTATAAGGAGGCGGGAAGGTGGGACCGGGGAGCTGTTTTTT
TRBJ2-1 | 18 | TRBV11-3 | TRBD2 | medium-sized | CASSLDRERGADYNEQFF | TGTGCCAGCAGCTTAGATAGAGAGCGGGGGGCCGATTACAATGAGCAGTTCTTC
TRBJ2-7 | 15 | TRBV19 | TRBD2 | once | CASSTEGGYSYEQYF | TGTGCCAGTAGTACCGAGGGAGGGTATTCCTACGAGCAGTACTTC
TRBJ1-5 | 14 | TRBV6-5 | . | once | CASSYSPGMQPQHF | TGTGCCAGCAGTTACTCGCCAGGGATGCAGCCCCAGCATTTT
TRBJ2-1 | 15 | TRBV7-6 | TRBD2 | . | CASSPGLAGGNEQFF | TGTGCCAGCAGCCCGGGACTAGCGGGAGGGAATGAGCAGTTCTTC
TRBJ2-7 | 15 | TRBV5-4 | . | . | CASSWGVEGDYEQYF | TGTGCCAGCAGCTGGGGTGTGGAGGGCGACTACGAGCAGTACTTC
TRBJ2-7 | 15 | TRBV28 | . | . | CASSFGGNKKDEQYF | TGTGCCAGCAGTTTTGGCGGGAATAAGAAAGACGAGCAGTACTTC
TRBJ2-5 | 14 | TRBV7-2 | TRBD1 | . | CASSWRDRAETQYF | TGTGCCAGCAGCTGGAGGGACAGGGCGGAGACCCAGTACTTC
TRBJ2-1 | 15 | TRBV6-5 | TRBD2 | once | CASSYSAGEVNEQFF | TGTGCCAGCAGTTACTCAGCGGGAGAAGTCAATGAGCAGTTCTTC
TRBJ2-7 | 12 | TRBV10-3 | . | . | CAISAGDYEQYF | TGTGCCATCAGTGCAGGGGACTACGAGCAGTACTTC
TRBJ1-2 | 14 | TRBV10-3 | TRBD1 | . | CAISPRTGGSGYTF | TGTGCCATCAGCCCAAGGACAGGGGGCTCTGGCTACACCTTC
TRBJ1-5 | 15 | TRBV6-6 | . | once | CASSSSSSSNQPQHF | TGTGCCAGCAGTTCGAGCTCAAGTTCAAATCAGCCCCAGCATTTT
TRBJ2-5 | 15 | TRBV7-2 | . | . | CASSGERALQETQYF | TGTGCCAGCAGCGGTGAGAGGGCCCTTCAAGAGACCCAGTACTTC
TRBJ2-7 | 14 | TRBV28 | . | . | CASSFPGHRAGQYF | TGTGCCAGCAGTTTCCCCGGACACCGGGCCGGGCAGTACTTC